This TCR beta chain originates from a study of blood T cell repertoires in COVID-19. Background on the study: The origin of the acute and convalescent COVID-19 samples was the United States, Italy and Spain.

V was pared by 3 bases and J by 4 bases, with 10 bases between. The CDR3 loop spans 13 amino acids. Germline values: CDR1 SGDLS, CDR2 YYNGEE. Enrolled during active infection, Seattle patients were then followed longitudinally. Authors' data handling: Estimation of nucleated cell counts was performed using reference gene primer amplification. TCRdb's table, derived via immunoSEQ multiplex PCR, lists solely in-frame clones and lacks some. V, J and clone size reflect that table, while D and trimming were determined from the DNA. The sample contains 200,000 to 250,000 clones, around 86% of which appear only once.

Sequences were obtained from peripheral blood. The sequence was obtained from a woman older than 75 with COVID-19, enrolled during active disease. This chain links TRBV9 with TRBJ1-1; the D is unclear. CDR3 sequence (DNA): TGTGCCAGCAGCGGAGCTTGGGCCACTGAAGCTTTCTTT. Residues: CASSGAWATEAFF.